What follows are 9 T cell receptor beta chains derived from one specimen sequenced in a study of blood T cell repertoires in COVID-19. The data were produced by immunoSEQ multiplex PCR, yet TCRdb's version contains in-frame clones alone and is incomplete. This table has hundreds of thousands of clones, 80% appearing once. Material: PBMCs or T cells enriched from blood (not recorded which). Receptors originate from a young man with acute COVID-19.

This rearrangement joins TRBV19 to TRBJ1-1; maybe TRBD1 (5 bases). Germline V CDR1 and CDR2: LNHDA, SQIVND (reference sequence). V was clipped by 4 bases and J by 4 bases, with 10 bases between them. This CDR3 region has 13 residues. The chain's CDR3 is CASSKPGRTEAFF. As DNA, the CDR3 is TGTGCCAGTAGTAAACCAGGGCGCACTGAAGCTTTCTTT.

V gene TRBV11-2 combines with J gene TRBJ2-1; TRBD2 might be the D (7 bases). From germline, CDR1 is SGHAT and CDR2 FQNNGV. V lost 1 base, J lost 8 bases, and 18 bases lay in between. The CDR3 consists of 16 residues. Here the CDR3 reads CASSLGRGALGHEQFF. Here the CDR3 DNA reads TGTGCCAGCAGCTTAGGTCGGGGGGCCTTAGGGCATGAGCAGTTCTTC.

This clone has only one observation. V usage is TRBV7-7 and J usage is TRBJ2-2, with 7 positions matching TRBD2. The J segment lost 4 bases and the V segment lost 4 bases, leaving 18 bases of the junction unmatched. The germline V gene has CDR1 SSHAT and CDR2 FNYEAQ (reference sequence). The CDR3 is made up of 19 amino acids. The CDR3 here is CASSSPGRRSGAPTGELFF. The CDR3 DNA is TGTGCCAGCAGCTCCCCGGGCAGACGCAGCGGGGCACCCACCGGGGAGCTGTTTTTT.

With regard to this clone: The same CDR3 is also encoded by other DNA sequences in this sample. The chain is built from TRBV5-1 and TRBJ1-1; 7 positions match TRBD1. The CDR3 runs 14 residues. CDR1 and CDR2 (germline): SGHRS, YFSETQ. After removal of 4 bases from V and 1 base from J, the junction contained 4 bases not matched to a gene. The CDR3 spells CASSRGQSNTEAFF. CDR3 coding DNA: TGCGCCAGCAGCAGGGGACAGTCGAACACTGAAGCTTTCTTT.

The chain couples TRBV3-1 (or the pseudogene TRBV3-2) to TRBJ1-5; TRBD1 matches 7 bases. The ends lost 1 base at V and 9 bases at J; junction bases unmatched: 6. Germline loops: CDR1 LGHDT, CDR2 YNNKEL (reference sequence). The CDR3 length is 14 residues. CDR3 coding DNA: TGTGCCAGCAGCCAAGCACAGGGGATAGGGCCCCAGCATTTT. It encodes CASSQAQGIGPQHF.

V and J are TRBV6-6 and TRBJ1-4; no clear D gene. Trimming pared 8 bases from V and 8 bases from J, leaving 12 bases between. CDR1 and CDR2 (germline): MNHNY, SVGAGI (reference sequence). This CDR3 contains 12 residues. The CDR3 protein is CASGRSGEKLFF. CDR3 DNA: TGTGCCAGCGGGAGGAGTGGGGAAAAACTGTTTTTT.

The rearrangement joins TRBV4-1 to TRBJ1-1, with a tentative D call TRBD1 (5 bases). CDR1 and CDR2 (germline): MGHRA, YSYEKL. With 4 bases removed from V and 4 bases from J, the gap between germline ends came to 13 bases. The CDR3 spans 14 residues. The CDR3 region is CASSLGPGGTEAFF. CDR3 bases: TGCGCCAGCAGCCTTGGGCCGGGGGGCACTGAAGCTTTCTTT.

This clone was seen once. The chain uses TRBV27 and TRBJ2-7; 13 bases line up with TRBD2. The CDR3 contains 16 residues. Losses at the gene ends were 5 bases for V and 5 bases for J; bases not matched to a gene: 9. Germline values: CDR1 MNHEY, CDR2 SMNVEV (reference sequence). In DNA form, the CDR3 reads TGTGCCAGCAGTGCAGTGGGACTAGCGGGGTGGAACGAGCAGTACTTC. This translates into CASSAVGLAGWNEQYF.

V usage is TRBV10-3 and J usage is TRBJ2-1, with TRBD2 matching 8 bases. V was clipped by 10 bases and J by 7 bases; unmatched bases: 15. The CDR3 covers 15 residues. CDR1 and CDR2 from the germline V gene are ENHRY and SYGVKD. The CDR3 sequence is CATTGAGGLGNEQFF. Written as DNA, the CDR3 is TGTGCCACCACCGGGGCGGGGGGCTTGGGGAATGAGCAGTTCTTC.